This paragraph covers one TCR beta chain sequence. Its cognate antigen is unknown. No infections or other immune events were documented during collection. This record belongs to a study of identifying expanded T cells in peripheral blood. CDR3 size: 14 residues. V was pared by 5 bases and J by 4 bases, with 14 bases between. Germline V gene data show CDR1 as SGHRS and CDR2 as YFSETQ. The table came from immunoSEQ multiplex PCR; TCRdb's copy has only in-frame clones and leaves some out. This table has 90,000 to 100,000 clones, about 88% appearing once. Regarding the study as a whole: Clone count variance between two-week samples rose with total template count. About 1.2 clones differed between technical replicates, versus approximately 17 and 20 over time.

This sequence originates from a person aged 18-70 years in good health. V gene TRBV5-1 combines with J gene TRBJ2-3; either TRBD1 or TRBD2 may supply D (6 bases each). Sequences were obtained from blood. The CDR3 DNA follows: TGCGCCAGCAGTAGGCCAGGGGAGGCAGATACGCAGTATTTT. It codes for CASSRPGEADTQYF.